The 26 T cell receptor beta chains listed next were all sequenced from one sample in a study of CD4 T cells in relation to SARS-CoV-2 and coronaviruses. Sequencing was performed with immunoSEQ multiplex PCR; in TCRdb, only in-frame clones are kept and a portion is missing. Of some 25,000 clones in the sample, more than 75% were seen once. CD4+ T cells from unexposed donors were obtained before the COVID-19 pandemic (2011-2018). CD4+ T cells were isolated from the cells after roughly 11 days of culture. No antigen has been assigned to these receptors. Sequencing was carried out using CD4+ T cells from PBMCs, cultured in vitro. The receptors derive from a human donor in good health.

CDR3 amino acids: CASSGINYGYTF. The CDR3 DNA is TGTGCCAGCAGCGGGATTAACTATGGCTACACCTTC. The chain carries TRBV2 and TRBJ1-2; D ambiguous. Trimming cost V 6 bases and J 1 base, with 6 bases left between them. CDR1 is SNHLY and CDR2 is FYNNEI in the germline V gene. The CDR3 has 12 residues.

The rearrangement uses TRBV4-2 and TRBJ2-6, with D tentatively TRBD1 (6 bases). V was trimmed by 2 bases and J by 7 bases, leaving 12 bases between them. The CDR3 runs to 15 residues. Germline-derived CDR1 and CDR2 are LGHNA and YNFKEQ. The CDR3 DNA reads TGTGCCAGCAGCCAACTCAGGGGAGAAGCCAACGTCCTGACTTTC. Residues: CASSQLRGEANVLTF.

The chain uses TRBV6-1 and TRBJ2-3; no clear D. The ends were cut back, 1 base at V and 5 bases at J, with 13 bases in the middle. This CDR3 is 15 amino acids long. Germline V gene lookup returns CDR1 MNHNS and CDR2 SASEGT. CDR3 bases: TGTGCCAGCAGTGAAGTAAAAAGGAGCGAAGATACGCAGTATTTT. Translated: CASSEVKRSEDTQYF.

CDR3 amino acids: CASSLEGGGEQYF. DNA of the CDR3: TGTGCCAGCAGCTTAGAAGGGGGCGGCGAGCAGTACTTC. The chain links TRBV11-3 to TRBJ2-7; 7 bases line up with TRBD1. The CDR3 has 13 residues. The ends lost 0 bases at V and 6 bases at J; junction bases unmatched: 2. Germline CDR1 SGHNT, CDR2 YENEEA.

The count of this clone is one. This chain links TRBV7-2 with TRBJ2-1; no firm D call. There are 15 residues in the CDR3. V was clipped by 1 base and J by 2 bases, with 9 bases between them. Germline-derived CDR1 and CDR2 are SGHTA and FQGNSA. The CDR3 coding sequence is TGTGCCAGCAGCTTAGGAACAGCCGCCTACAATGAGCAGTTCTTC. This codes for CASSLGTAAYNEQFF.

There are a few counts of this clone. The rearrangement uses TRBV2 and TRBJ2-1, with D perhaps matching TRBD2 (6 bases). Trimming pared 7 bases from V and 0 bases from J, leaving 16 bases between. The CDR3 contains 16 residues. Per the germline V gene, CDR1 is SNHLY and CDR2 is FYNNEI. CDR3 sequence reads: CASNRGAGSSYNEQFF. The CDR3 DNA sequence: TGTGCCAGCAACCGCGGGGCGGGAAGCTCCTACAATGAGCAGTTCTTC. The whole variable domain, remainder taken from reference TRBV2 and TRBJ2-1, is EPEVTQTPSHQVTQMGQEVILRCVPISNHLYFYWYRQILGQKVEFLVSFYNNEISEKSEIFDDQFSVERPDGSNFTLKIRSTKLEDSAMYFCASNRGAGSSYNEQFFGPGTRLTVL.

This chain uses TRBV6-4 with TRBJ2-3, with 7 bases aligning to TRBD2. The CDR3 has 13 amino acids. J was trimmed by 12 bases and V by 2 bases; bases with no gene match: 8. Germline CDR1 and CDR2: MRHNA and SNTAGT. The chain's CDR3 is CASSDLEAGVQYF. CDR3 coding DNA: TGTGCCAGCAGTGACCTCGAGGCGGGGGTTCAGTATTTT.

CDR3 bases: TGTGCCAGTAGTATAGGTTTCGGCGCTGAAGCTTTCTTT. Its translation is CASSIGFGAEAFF. V usage is TRBV19 and J usage is TRBJ1-1; no clear D. The V and J ends lost 1 base and 6 bases respectively, with 9 bases between them. CDR1 is LNHDA, CDR2 SQIVND, per germline (reference sequence). CDR3 length: 13 amino acids.

The CDR3 reads CASSLDRGGQPQHF. DNA for the CDR3: TGTGCCAGCAGCTTAGACAGGGGCGGCCAGCCCCAGCATTTT. V is TRBV7-8 and J is TRBJ1-5, with 7 bases that match TRBD1. The CDR3 sequence is 14 residues long. The germline gives CDR1 SGHVS, CDR2 FQNEAQ. V dropped 1 base and J dropped 7; count of bases not matched to a gene: 4. Full variable domain (remainder filled in from reference TRBV7-8 and TRBJ1-5): GAGVSQSPRYKVAKRGQDVALRCDPISGHVSLFWYQQALGQGPEFLTYFQNEAQLDKSGLPSDRFFAERPEGSVSTLKIQRTQQEDSAVYLCASSLDRGGQPQHFGDGTRLSIL.

The chain links TRBV3-1 (or the pseudogene TRBV3-2) to TRBJ2-1; 8 bases fit TRBD2. This CDR3 is 15 amino acids long. Per the germline V gene, CDR1 is LGHDT and CDR2 is YNNKEL (reference sequence). V lost 4 bases, J lost 8 bases, and 10 bases stayed unmatched. The CDR3 DNA sequence: TGTGCCAGCAGCCCCCGGCCGGGGGGGGCAGATGAGCAGTTCTTC. Amino acid sequence: CASSPRPGGADEQFF.

The genes are TRBV30 and TRBJ2-7; no clear D gene. Trimming left V 2 bases short and J 1 base short, with 15 bases between. Germline V gene lookup returns CDR1 GTSNPN and CDR2 SVGIG (reference sequence). The length of the CDR3 is 15 residues. The CDR3 nucleotides read TGTGCCTGGAGTTCTATGAACAGCTATTCCTACGAGCAGTACTTC. It codes for CAWSSMNSYSYEQYF.

The CDR3 loop reads CASSLRQGPYEQYF. DNA for the CDR3: TGTGCCAGCAGCCTAAGACAGGGACCGTACGAGCAGTACTTC. The chain joins TRBV11-3 to TRBJ2-7, with TRBD1 matching over 7 bases. The V segment lost 5 bases and the J segment 4 bases; nucleotides outside the gene matches: 8. This CDR3 comprises 14 residues. Germline values: CDR1 SGHNT, CDR2 YENEEA.

This chain joins TRBV6-6 and TRBJ2-2; D is perhaps TRBD2 (5 bases). The CDR3 loop spans 14 amino acids. V lost 8 bases to trimming and J lost 0 bases, with 10 bases between them. Germline CDR1 MNHNY, CDR2 SVGAGI (reference sequence). CDR3 nucleotide sequence: TGTGCCAGCCGGTTAGCGTCGAACACCGGGGAGCTGTTTTTT. It translates to CASRLASNTGELFF.

This chain's CDR3 is CASRSEGAGNQPQHF. CDR3 nucleotides: TGTGCCAGCAGAAGCGAGGGGGCTGGCAATCAGCCCCAGCATTTT. V gene TRBV6-5 combines with J gene TRBJ1-5, with 7 bases lining up with TRBD1. This CDR3 has 15 amino acids. V was clipped by 6 bases and J by 2 bases; unmatched bases: 7. CDR1 is MNHEY, CDR2 SVGAGI, per germline.

The chain is built from TRBV28 and TRBJ1-1; tentatively, D is TRBD1 (5 bases). The V and J ends lost 4 bases and 1 base respectively, with 16 bases between them. CDR3 size: 16 residues. Germline V gene sequence: CDR1 MDHEN, CDR2 SYDVKM. In nucleotides, the CDR3 is TGTGCCAGCAGTTCCGCAGGGTTGAAAGAGAACACTGAAGCTTTCTTT. This codes for CASSSAGLKENTEAFF.

This chain joins TRBV5-1 and TRBJ1-6, with 10 bases identical to TRBD1. The germline V gene encodes CDR1 SGHRS and CDR2 YFSETQ. The CDR3 is 15 residues long. The junction had 12 bases not matched to a gene; V was cut back by 4 bases and J by 14 bases. In DNA form, the CDR3 reads TGCGCCAGCAGCCCAGGACAGGGGGTCCCATTCTCCCTCCACTTT. The encoded protein is CASSPGQGVPFSLHF.

In its sample, this clone was seen a few times. The V gene is TRBV5-1, the J gene TRBJ1-5; D is possibly TRBD1 (5 bases). The CDR3 is 13 amino acids. The V gene's germline CDR1 is SGHRS and CDR2 YFSETQ. The germline V and J ends were trimmed by 7 bases and 5 bases, with 13 bases remaining between them. CDR3 nucleotides: TGCGCCAGCCAAGGGCAGGGATATCAGCCCCAGCATTTT. Translation: CASQGQGYQPQHF.

The V call is TRBV3-1 (or the pseudogene TRBV3-2), the J call TRBJ1-4, with 7 bases that match TRBD1. CDR1 and CDR2 (germline): LGHDT, YNNKEL (reference sequence). The CDR3 length is 17 residues. V shed 1 base, J shed 0 bases, and the junction held 5 bases outside the gene matches. CDR3 sequence reads: CASSQAGGRATNEKLFF. The DNA of the CDR3 is TGTGCCAGCAGCCAAGCAGGGGGGCGCGCAACTAATGAAAAACTGTTTTTT.

This chain's CDR3 is CASSLSGPGSNYGYTF. DNA of the CDR3: TGTGCCAGCAGCTTATCGGGCCCAGGGAGTAACTATGGCTACACCTTC. The rearrangement links TRBV7-2 to TRBJ1-2, with D maybe TRBD1 (5 bases). CDR1 and CDR2 from the germline V gene are SGHTA and FQGNSA. The CDR3 is 16 residues long. The V end lost 2 bases, the J end lost 1 base, and 14 bases lay between the germline ends.

The genes are TRBV18 and TRBJ2-7; 8 nucleotides align to TRBD1. V gave up 4 bases and J gave up 3 bases; unmatched junction bases: 11. The germline V gene encodes CDR1 KGHSH and CDR2 LQKENI. The CDR3 runs to 16 residues. CDR3 nucleotides: TGTGCCAGCTCACACCCGGCGACAGGGGTTATCTACGAGCAGTACTTC. Its protein is CASSHPATGVIYEQYF.

This clone was seen just once. The chain employs TRBV11-3 and TRBJ2-5; D may match TRBD1 or TRBD2 (6 bases each). V was shortened by 1 base and J by 2 bases, with 14 bases between the two germline ends. This CDR3 has 16 amino acids. Germline CDR1 reads SGHNT; CDR2 reads YENEEA. DNA for the CDR3: TGTGCCAGCAGCTTAGGGCCGGGGGCTACGCAAGAGACCCAGTACTTC. It encodes CASSLGPGATQETQYF.

This clone was counted only a few times. The rearrangement links TRBV2 to TRBJ1-6; the D is unclear. Germline CDR1 is SNHLY and CDR2 is FYNNEI. The CDR3 contains 12 residues. Trimming took 8 bases from V and 5 from J, leaving 7 bases between them. DNA for the CDR3: TGTGCCAGCGGGCAGAATAATTCACCCCTCCACTTT. The encoded protein is CASGQNNSPLHF.

This clone was counted between two and nine times. The rearrangement uses TRBV7-8 and TRBJ1-5; 7 positions agree with TRBD1. Germline-derived CDR1 and CDR2 are SGHVS and FQNEAQ. CDR3 length: 15 amino acids. After removal of 5 bases from V and 1 base from J, the junction contained 5 bases not matched to a gene. The CDR3 here is CASSPGTVSNQPQHF. In DNA form, the CDR3 reads TGTGCCAGCAGCCCCGGGACAGTGAGCAATCAGCCCCAGCATTTT.

The chain links TRBV7-2 to TRBJ1-3, with unresolved D. The V and J ends lost 1 base and 4 bases respectively, with 11 bases between them. Germline lookup yields CDR1 SGHTA and CDR2 FQGNSA. The CDR3 runs 15 residues. CDR3 protein: CASSLERASGNTIYF. The CDR3 DNA reads as TGTGCCAGCAGCTTAGAAAGGGCAAGCGGAAACACCATATATTTT. The entire variable domain, with the rest obtained from reference TRBV7-2 and TRBJ1-3, is as follows: GAGVSQSPSNKVTEKGKDVELRCDPISGHTALYWYRQSLGQGLEFLIYFQGNSAPDKSGLPSDRFSAERTGGSVSTLTIQRTQQEDSAVYLCASSLERASGNTIYFGEGSWLTVV.

This chain uses TRBV7-6 with TRBJ2-7, with 9 positions matching TRBD1. CDR3 length: 14 amino acids. Per germline, CDR1 SGHVS and CDR2 FNYEAQ. The V and J ends lost 4 bases and 2 bases, in that order; junction bases with no gene match: 3. The CDR3 nucleotides read TGTGCCAGCAGCTCGGGACAGGGTCCCTACGAGCAGTACTTC. It translates to CASSSGQGPYEQYF.

This clone was seen more than once but under ten times. The rearrangement joins TRBV2 to TRBJ1-5, with D perhaps matching TRBD1 (6 bases). The CDR3 is made up of 19 amino acids. Germline V CDR1 and CDR2: SNHLY, FYNNEI. The ends were cut back, 7 bases at V and 0 bases at J, with 25 bases in the middle. The CDR3 bases are TGTGCCAGCAAAAACCGGGACACTCCAACCTACAATAGCAATCAGCCCCAGCATTTT. This sequence encodes CASKNRDTPTYNSNQPQHF.